The sequence of this TCR beta chain was determined in a study of blood T cell repertoires in COVID-19. Looking at the study overall: Both acute and convalescent COVID-19 samples were obtained from the United States, Italy and Spain.

Original processing methods: Nucleated cell number was recorded as an estimate derived from reference gene primer amplification. Sequencing used immunoSEQ multiplex PCR; TCRdb keeps in-frame clones, though not all of them. The V and J calls and clone size come from that table; D and trimming were worked out from the DNA. The sample yields roughly 230,000 clones, roughly 80% seen once. The germline V and J ends were trimmed by 7 bases and 1 base, with 10 bases remaining between them. Per germline, CDR1 ENHRY and CDR2 SYGVKD. The CDR3 spans 13 residues. V and J are TRBV10-3 and TRBJ1-1; TRBD1 might be the D (6 bases). The origin of this receptor is a man over 45 with active or convalescent COVID-19. Sequenced material: peripheral blood. CDR3 protein: CAIMRTENTEAFF. The CDR3 DNA reads TGTGCCATCATGCGGACAGAGAACACTGAAGCTTTCTTT.